Presented here are 6 T cell receptor beta chains from one specimen sequenced in a study of CD8+ T cells in alopecia areata. TCR sequencing used cDNA made by reverse transcription of extracted RNA. Method: immunoSEQ multiplex PCR; TCRdb's copy keeps in-frame clones and lacks some. Seen here are 180,000 or so clones, about 70% observed once, and the top ten hold roughly an eighth. This specimen was CD8+ T cells sorted from blood, taken at week 0. Receptors originate from a human donor with alopecia areata.

This clone came up a few times. Other DNA sequences from this sample encode an identical CDR3 as well. This sequence joins TRBV30 and TRBJ2-1; weak D call: TRBD2 (5 bases). The CDR3 spans 11 residues. The ends were cut back, 1 base at V and 7 bases at J, with 5 bases in the middle. Germline CDR1 GTSNPN, CDR2 SVGIG (reference sequence). CDR3 in amino acids: CAWSGGNEQFF. The CDR3 nucleotides are TGTGCCTGGAGTGGAGGGAATGAGCAGTTCTTC.

The J gene is TRBJ2-3, the V gene TRBV30; 12 bases align to TRBD1. V was pared by 5 bases and J by 5 bases, with 5 bases of the junction left unmatched. Germline CDR1 reads GTSNPN; CDR2 reads SVGIG (reference sequence). The CDR3 has 14 amino acids. The CDR3 region has the DNA TGTGCCTGGCGGGACAGGGGGCCTGTAGATACGCAGTATTTT. Translating it yields CAWRDRGPVDTQYF.

The chain uses TRBV19 and TRBJ2-2, with D possibly matching TRBD2 (6 bases). The CDR3 is made up of 14 amino acids. The germline gives CDR1 LNHDA, CDR2 SQIVND (reference sequence). The germline V and J ends were trimmed by 7 bases and 4 bases, with 13 bases remaining between them. CDR3 nucleotides: TGTGCCAGTAATCAGGGAGGTGCCACCGGGGAGCTGTTTTTT. It encodes CASNQGGATGELFF.

The rearrangement links TRBV19 to TRBJ2-1; D is ambiguous. Germline V gene sequence: CDR1 LNHDA, CDR2 SQIVND (reference sequence). V was cut by 3 bases and J by 8 bases, with 14 bases left in between. This CDR3 is built from 14 residues. The CDR3 sequence is CASSIKVASHEQFF. The CDR3 coding sequence is TGTGCCAGTAGTATCAAGGTCGCTTCACATGAGCAGTTCTTC.

V is TRBV5-1 and J is TRBJ2-2; 8 positions match TRBD2. Trimming cost V 0 bases and J 4 bases; bases outside gene matches: 2. The germline V gene encodes CDR1 SGHRS and CDR2 YFSETQ. The CDR3 contains 15 residues. Here the CDR3 reads CASSLETSGTGELFF. Written as DNA, the CDR3 is TGCGCCAGCAGCTTGGAAACTAGCGGCACCGGGGAGCTGTTTTTT.

In regard to this clone: This same CDR3 is encoded by further DNA sequences in the sample. The chain combines TRBV6-5 with TRBJ2-7, with 7 bases identical to TRBD1. CDR1 is MNHEY, CDR2 SVGAGI, per germline. The CDR3 runs 14 residues. Trimming took 5 bases from V and 7 from J; bases not matched to a gene: 11. CDR3 sequence: CASSPGTASSEQYF. As DNA, the CDR3 is TGTGCCAGCAGTCCCGGGACAGCCAGCTCGGAGCAGTACTTC.